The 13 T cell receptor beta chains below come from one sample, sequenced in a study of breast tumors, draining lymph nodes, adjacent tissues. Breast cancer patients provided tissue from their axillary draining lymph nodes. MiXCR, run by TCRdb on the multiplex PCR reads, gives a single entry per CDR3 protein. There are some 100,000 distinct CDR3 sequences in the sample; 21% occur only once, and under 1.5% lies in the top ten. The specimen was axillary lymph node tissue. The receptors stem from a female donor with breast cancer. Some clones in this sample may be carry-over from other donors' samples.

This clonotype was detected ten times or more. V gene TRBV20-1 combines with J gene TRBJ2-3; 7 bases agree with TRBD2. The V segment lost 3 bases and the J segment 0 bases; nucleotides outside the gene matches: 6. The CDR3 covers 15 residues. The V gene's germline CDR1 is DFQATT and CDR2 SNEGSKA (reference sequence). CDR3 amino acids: CSASPLAASTDTQYF. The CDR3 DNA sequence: TGCAGTGCTAGCCCCCTAGCGGCTAGCACAGATACGCAGTATTTT.

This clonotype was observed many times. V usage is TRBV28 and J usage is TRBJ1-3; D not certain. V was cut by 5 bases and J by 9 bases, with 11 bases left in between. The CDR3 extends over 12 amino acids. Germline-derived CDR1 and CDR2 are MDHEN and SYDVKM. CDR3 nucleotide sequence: TGTGCCAGCAGTACGTTTTATGGCACCATATATTTT. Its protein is CASSTFYGTIYF.

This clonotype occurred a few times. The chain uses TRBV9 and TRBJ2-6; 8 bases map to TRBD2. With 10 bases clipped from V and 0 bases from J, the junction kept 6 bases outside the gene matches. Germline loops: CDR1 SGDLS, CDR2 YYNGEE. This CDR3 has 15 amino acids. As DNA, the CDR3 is TGTGCCTCCCGGGGGGGGGGCTCTGGGGCCAACGTCCTGACTTTC. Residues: CASRGGGSGANVLTF.

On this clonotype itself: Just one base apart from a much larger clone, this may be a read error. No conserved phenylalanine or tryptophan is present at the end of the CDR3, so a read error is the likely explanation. CDR3 residues: CASSVSTFRDEKLFL. The CDR3 nucleotides read TGTGCCAGCAGCGTTTCGACGTTTAGAGATGAAAAACTGTTTCTT. V and J are TRBV9 and TRBJ1-4; no definite D call. The V gene's germline CDR1 is SGDLS and CDR2 YYNGEE. This CDR3 is 15 amino acids long. V was clipped by 2 bases and J by 6 bases, with 14 bases between them.

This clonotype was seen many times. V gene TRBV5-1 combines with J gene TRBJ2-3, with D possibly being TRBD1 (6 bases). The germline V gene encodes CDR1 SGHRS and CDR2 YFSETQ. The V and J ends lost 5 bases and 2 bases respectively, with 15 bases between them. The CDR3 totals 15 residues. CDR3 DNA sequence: TGCGCCAGCAGGGGGGACATATTTCTCACAGATACGCAGTATTTT. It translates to CASRGDIFLTDTQYF.

The CDR3 sequence: CASSFSPRGYEQYF. For the CDR3, the DNA is TGTGCCAGCAGTTTCTCCCCCAGAGGCTACGAGCAGTACTTC. V and J are TRBV28 and TRBJ2-7; D not resolved. This CDR3 contains 14 residues. Germline-derived CDR1 and CDR2 are MDHEN and SYDVKM. Trimming took off 3 bases at V and 3 bases at J, with 12 bases between the two ends.

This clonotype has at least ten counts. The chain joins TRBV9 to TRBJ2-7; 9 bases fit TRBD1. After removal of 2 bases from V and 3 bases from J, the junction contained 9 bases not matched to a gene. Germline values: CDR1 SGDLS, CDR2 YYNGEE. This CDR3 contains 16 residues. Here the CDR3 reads CASSVDPGQGGYEQYF. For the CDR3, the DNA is TGTGCCAGCAGCGTGGACCCGGGACAGGGTGGCTACGAGCAGTACTTC.

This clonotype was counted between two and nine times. CDR3 sequence (DNA): TGTGCCAGCAGCGAGAGAATGATTAGTAACACCGGGGAGCTGTTTTTT. Translation gives CASSERMISNTGELFF. This chain links TRBV3-1 with TRBJ2-2; unclear D gene. Per germline, CDR1 LGHDT and CDR2 YNNKEL (reference sequence). V shed 5 bases and J shed 2 bases, with 15 bases lying between them. The CDR3 sequence is 16 residues long.

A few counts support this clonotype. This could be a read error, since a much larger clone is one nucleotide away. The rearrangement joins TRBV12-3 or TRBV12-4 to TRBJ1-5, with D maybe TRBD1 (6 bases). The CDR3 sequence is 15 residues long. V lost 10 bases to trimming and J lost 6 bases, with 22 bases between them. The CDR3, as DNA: TGTGCCAACAGCCCTCCCACAGGGATCGGTCAGCCCCAGCATTTT. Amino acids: CANSPPTGIGQPQHF.

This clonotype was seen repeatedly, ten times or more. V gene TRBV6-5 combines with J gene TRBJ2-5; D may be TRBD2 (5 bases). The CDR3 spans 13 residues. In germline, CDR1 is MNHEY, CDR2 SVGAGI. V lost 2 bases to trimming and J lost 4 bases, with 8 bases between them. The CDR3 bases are TGTGCCAGCAGTTACAACGAGGGAGAGACCCAGTACTTC. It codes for CASSYNEGETQYF.

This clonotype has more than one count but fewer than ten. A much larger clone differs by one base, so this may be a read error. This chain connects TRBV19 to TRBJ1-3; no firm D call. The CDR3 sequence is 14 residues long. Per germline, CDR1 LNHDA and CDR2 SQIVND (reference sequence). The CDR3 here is CASNRAAGGDTIYF. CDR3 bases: TGTGCCAGTAACCGGGCCGCGGGTGGAGACACCATATATTTT. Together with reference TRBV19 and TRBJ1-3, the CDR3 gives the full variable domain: DGGITQSPKYLFRKEGQNVTLSCEQNLNHDAMYWYRQDPGQGLRLIYYSQIVNDFQKGDIAEGYSVSREKKESFPLTVTSAQKNPTAFYLCASNRAAGGDTIYFGEGSWLTVV.

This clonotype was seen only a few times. CDR3 bases: TGTGCCAGCAGTTTACCGTTCACAGATACGCAGTATTTT. Protein product: CASSLPFTDTQYF. The chain recombines TRBV28 with TRBJ2-3, with D unclear. The CDR3 spans 13 residues. Trimming took 2 bases from V and 2 from J, leaving 5 bases between them. Germline values: CDR1 MDHEN, CDR2 SYDVKM.

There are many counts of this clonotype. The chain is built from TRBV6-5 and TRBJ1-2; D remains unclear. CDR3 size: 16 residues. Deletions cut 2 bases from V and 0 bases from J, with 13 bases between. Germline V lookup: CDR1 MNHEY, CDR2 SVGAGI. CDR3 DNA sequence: TGTGCCAGCAGTTACAGCCTAGGAACAGCTAACTATGGCTACACCTTC. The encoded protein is CASSYSLGTANYGYTF.